The 15 T cell receptor beta chains below come from one sample, sequenced in a study of T cells in Graves' hyperthyroidism and ophthalmopathy. The CDR3 regions of TCR beta were amplified from RNA transcripts. With the HTBI primer set, the TCR CDR3 went through a first round of RT-PCR. Via MiXCR, TCRdb re-called the multiplex PCR reads, giving one row per CDR3 protein. Seen here are roughly 550,000 distinct CDR3 sequences, 15% to 20% observed once, and the top ten hold around 32%. Sequences were obtained from blood. These receptors were obtained from a woman aged 25 to 39 with Graves' ophthalmopathy.

In this sample, this clonotype turned up many times. The chain recombines TRBV20-1 with TRBJ2-7; 7 positions match TRBD1. The CDR3 consists of 13 residues. The V gene end was trimmed by 6 bases and the J gene end by 6 bases; junction bases not matched to a gene: 11. Looked up from germline, CDR1 is DFQATT and CDR2 is SNEGSKA (reference sequence). CDR3 coding DNA: TGCAGTGCCCTGGGGGCCACAGGGGTCGAGCAGTACTTC. It translates to CSALGATGVEQYF.

This clonotype was seen a handful of times. The rearrangement joins TRBV10-3 to TRBJ1-1; D call uncertain. CDR3 length: 14 amino acids. Germline assignment: CDR1 ENHRY and CDR2 SYGVKD. Trimming left V 0 bases short and J 3 bases short, with 8 bases between. CDR3 amino acids: CAISESVRDTEAFF. Written as DNA, the CDR3 is TGTGCCATCAGTGAGTCGGTGAGGGACACTGAAGCTTTCTTT.

This sequence joins TRBV10-2 and TRBJ2-7; 7 bases fit TRBD2. Germline assignment: CDR1 WSHSY and CDR2 SAAADI. Trimming at V came to 4 bases and at J to 0 bases, leaving 3 bases not matched to a gene. The CDR3 is 14 residues long. The chain's CDR3 is CASSGTSDSYEQYF. The CDR3 nucleotides are TGCGCCAGCAGTGGAACTAGCGACTCCTACGAGCAGTACTTC.

Regarding this clonotype: A much more abundant neighbour one base away suggests this may be a read error. Given the absence of the conserved phenylalanine or tryptophan at the CDR3 end, a read error is likely. The chain carries TRBV29-1 and TRBJ1-1, with no clear D. This CDR3 is built from 15 residues. The V and J ends lost 5 bases and 2 bases respectively, with 18 bases between them. The germline V gene has CDR1 SQVTM and CDR2 ANQGSEA. The CDR3: CSVCRRQPLNTEAFL. In DNA, the CDR3 is TGCAGCGTTTGTCGCCGGCAGCCTCTAAACACTGAAGCTTTCCTT.

Turning to this clonotype: A much larger clone lies a single base off, so this may be a read error. The V call is TRBV28, the J call TRBJ2-1; TRBD2 might be the D (5 bases). Per germline, CDR1 MDHEN and CDR2 SYDVKM. CDR3 length: 13 amino acids. The chain's CDR3 is CASSGGPYNGQFF. The CDR3 nucleotides are TGTGCCAGCAGCGGCGGGCCCTACAATGGGCAGTTCTTC.

This clonotype was detected many times. V and J are TRBV13 and TRBJ2-5; 7 positions match TRBD1. The CDR3 has 14 residues. V dropped 4 bases and J dropped 6; count of bases not matched to a gene: 8. The germline V gene encodes CDR1 PRHDT and CDR2 FYEKMQ (reference sequence). The CDR3, as DNA: TGTGCCAGCAGCTCAACAGGGGTTGAAAAGACCCAGTACTTC. This encodes CASSSTGVEKTQYF.

This clonotype has only a few counts. The chain joins TRBV29-1 to TRBJ2-3; D may be TRBD1 or TRBD2 (6 bases each). Trimming cost V 3 bases and J 6 bases, with 16 bases left between them. Germline CDR1 and CDR2: SQVTM and ANQGSEA. The CDR3 length is 14 residues. CDR3 nucleotide sequence: TGCAGCGTTGAGGGGTTTCGGGGGCCGGATACGCAGTATTTT. Its protein product is CSVEGFRGPDTQYF.

This clonotype was observed many times. This chain joins TRBV3-1 and TRBJ1-2; a possible D gene is TRBD1 (5 bases). The CDR3 is made up of 15 amino acids. Germline V gene lookup returns CDR1 LGHDT and CDR2 YNNKEL (reference sequence). Trimming shortened V by 2 bases and J by 3 bases, and 13 bases separated the two germline ends. The chain's CDR3 is CASSQMGGADYGYTF. The DNA of the CDR3 is TGTGCCAGCAGCCAAATGGGGGGTGCGGACTATGGCTACACCTTC.

This clonotype was picked up a small number of times. V usage is TRBV5-5 and J usage is TRBJ2-2, with D perhaps matching TRBD1 (5 bases). With 2 bases removed from V and 3 bases from J, the gap between germline ends came to 11 bases. Per germline, CDR1 SGHKS and CDR2 YYEKEE (reference sequence). This CDR3 is built from 15 residues. CDR3 DNA sequence: TGTGCCAGCAGCTTCCAGGGTCCGCACACCGGGGAGCTGTTTTTT. As protein: CASSFQGPHTGELFF.

The sample holds many counts of this clonotype. V is TRBV3-1 and J is TRBJ1-6; D might be TRBD1 (6 bases). The CDR3 consists of 14 residues. CDR1 LGHDT and CDR2 YNNKEL come from the germline V gene (reference sequence). V dropped 1 base and J dropped 10 bases, with 11 bases sitting between them. The CDR3 region has the DNA TGTGCCAGCAGCCAAGTCCAGGGGAACTCACCCCTCCACTTT. Protein product: CASSQVQGNSPLHF.

V usage is TRBV14 and J usage is TRBJ2-5; the match to TRBD2 covers 10 bases. The ends lost 0 bases at V and 5 bases at J; junction bases unmatched: 6. The CDR3 covers 16 residues. The germline V gene has CDR1 SGHDN and CDR2 FVKESK. Here the CDR3 reads CASSQERLAGVETQYF. CDR3 in DNA: TGTGCCAGCAGCCAAGAGCGGCTAGCGGGAGTCGAGACCCAGTACTTC. The entire variable domain, with the rest obtained from reference TRBV14 and TRBJ2-5, is as follows: EAGVTQFPSHSVIEKGQTVTLRCDPISGHDNLYWYRRVMGKEIKFLLHFVKESKQDESGMPNNRFLAERTGGTYSTLKVQPAELEDSGVYFCASSQERLAGVETQYFGPGTRLLVL.

This clonotype was observed at least ten times. This rearrangement joins TRBV11-2 to TRBJ2-3, with 8 positions matching TRBD2. This CDR3 has 17 residues. Germline CDR1 is SGHAT and CDR2 is FQNNGV. V lost 1 base and J lost 3; bases outside the gene matches: 9. The CDR3 sequence: CASSLGPTGGGTDTQYF. CDR3 in DNA: TGTGCCAGCAGCTTAGGTCCCACGGGAGGGGGGACAGATACGCAGTATTTT.

On this clonotype itself: The junction departs from the called germline gene at one end, perhaps through a read error. V gene TRBV27 combines with J gene TRBJ2-7; maybe TRBD2 (6 bases). The CDR3 length is 13 residues. Germline CDR1 and CDR2: MNHEY and SMNVEV (reference sequence). CDR3: CASRFLARYEQHF. CDR3 DNA: TGTGCCAGCAGATTTCTAGCGCGGTACGAGCAGCACTTC.

The chain couples TRBV28 to TRBJ1-4; 8 bases map to TRBD1. The length of the CDR3 is 15 residues. The ends lost 5 bases at V and 7 bases at J; junction bases unmatched: 9. Germline-derived CDR1 and CDR2 are MDHEN and SYDVKM. The CDR3 DNA reads TGTGCCAGCAGTCCCAGTCCGGGACAGGTTGAAAAACTGTTTTTT. This translates into CASSPSPGQVEKLFF.

This clonotype was seen at least ten times. DNA for the CDR3: TGTGCCACCAGCAGCAGGGGGGAAACTGAAGCTTTCTTT. This translates into CATSSRGETEAFF. V gene TRBV15 combines with J gene TRBJ1-1, with TRBD1 matching 7 bases. J lost 5 bases, V lost 3 bases, and 3 bases had no gene match. Germline V gene sequence: CDR1 LNHNV, CDR2 YYDKDF (reference sequence). This CDR3 has 13 amino acids.